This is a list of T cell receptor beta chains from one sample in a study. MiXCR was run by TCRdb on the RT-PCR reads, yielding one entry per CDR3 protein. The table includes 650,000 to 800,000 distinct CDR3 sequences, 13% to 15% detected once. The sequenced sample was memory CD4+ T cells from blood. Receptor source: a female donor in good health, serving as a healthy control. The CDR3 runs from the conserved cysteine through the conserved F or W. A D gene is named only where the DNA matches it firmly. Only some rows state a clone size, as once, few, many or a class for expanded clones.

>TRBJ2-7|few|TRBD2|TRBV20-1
CSAPRTSGNYEQYF
TGCAGTGCCCCACGGACTAGCGGGAACTACGAGCAGTACTTC
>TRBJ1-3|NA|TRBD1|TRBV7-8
CASSRTGPSGNTIYF
TGTGCCAGCAGCAGGACAGGACCCTCTGGAAACACCATATATTTT
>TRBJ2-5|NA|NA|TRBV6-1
CASSAPPGGRETQYF
TGTGCCAGCAGTGCGCCCCCGGGGGGCCGGGAGACCCAGTACTTC
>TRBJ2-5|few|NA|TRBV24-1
CATSDTQQGVQETQYF
TGTGCCACCAGTGATACTCAACAGGGAGTTCAGGAGACCCAGTACTTC
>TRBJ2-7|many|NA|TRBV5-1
CASSLGTDTYEQYF
TGCGCCAGCAGCTTGGGGACAGACACTTACGAGCAGTACTTC
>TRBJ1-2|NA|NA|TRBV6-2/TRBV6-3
CASSYPPGSTGAYGYTF
TGTGCCAGCAGTTACCCTCCCGGATCGACAGGAGCCTATGGCTACACCTTC
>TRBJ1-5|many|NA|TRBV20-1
CSAGRGQGQPQHF
TGCAGTGCAGGCAGGGGACAAGGTCAGCCCCAGCATTTT
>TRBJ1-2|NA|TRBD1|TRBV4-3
CASSQDVGGDYGYTF
TGCGCCAGCAGCCAAGATGTAGGGGGCGACTATGGCTACACCTTC
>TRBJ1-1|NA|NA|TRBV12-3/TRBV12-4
CASKGRRNTEAFF
TGTGCCAGCAAGGGGCGGCGAAACACTGAAGCTTTCTTT
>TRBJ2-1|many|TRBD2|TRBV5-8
CASSNGGGDYNEQFF
TGTGCCAGCAGCAACGGGGGGGGGGACTACAATGAGCAGTTCTTC
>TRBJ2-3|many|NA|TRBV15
CATSRDRRTDTQYF
TGTGCCACCAGCAGAGATCGGCGGACAGATACGCAGTATTTT
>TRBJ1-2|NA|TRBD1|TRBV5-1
CASSAAKGAAYGYTF
TGCGCCAGCAGTGCTGCGAAGGGGGCGGCCTATGGCTACACCTTC
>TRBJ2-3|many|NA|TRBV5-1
CASRVAGSTDTQYF
TGCGCCAGCAGAGTCGCTGGGAGCACAGATACGCAGTATTTT
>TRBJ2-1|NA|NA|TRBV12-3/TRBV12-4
CASILSARGRYEQFF
TGTGCCAGCATCCTTAGCGCAAGAGGGAGGTATGAGCAGTTCTTC
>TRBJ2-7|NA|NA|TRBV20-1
CSARDTSRESYEQYF
TGCAGTGCTAGAGATACCTCACGAGAATCCTACGAGCAGTACTTC
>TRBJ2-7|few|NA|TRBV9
CASSVEDRNYEQYF
TGTGCCAGCAGCGTAGAAGACAGAAACTACGAGCAGTACTTC
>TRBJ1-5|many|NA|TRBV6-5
CASSYSRGHNQPQHF
TGTGCCAGCAGTTACTCGAGAGGGCACAATCAGCCCCAGCATTTT
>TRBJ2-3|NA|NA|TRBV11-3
CASSWGEGDTQYF
TGTGCCAGCAGCTGGGGAGAGGGAGATACGCAGTATTTT
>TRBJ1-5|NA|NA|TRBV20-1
CSARTGSGQPQHF
TGCAGTGCTAGAACAGGGTCAGGCCAGCCCCAGCATTTT
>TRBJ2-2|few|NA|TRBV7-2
CASSLVVARTNTGELFF
TGTGCCAGCAGCTTAGTCGTCGCACGGACTAACACCGGGGAGCTGTTTTTT
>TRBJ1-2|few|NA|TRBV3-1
CASGDNGYTF
TGTGCCAGCGGGGACAATGGCTACACCTTC
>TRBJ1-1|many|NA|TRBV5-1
CASSFQTGNTEAFF
TGCGCCAGCAGCTTCCAGACAGGGAACACTGAAGCTTTCTTT
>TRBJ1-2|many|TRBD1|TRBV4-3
CASSPYQGEIGYTF
TGCGCCAGCAGCCCATATCAGGGGGAGATTGGCTACACCTTC
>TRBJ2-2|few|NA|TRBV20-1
CSASGQGITGELFF
TGCAGTGCTAGCGGGCAGGGTATCACCGGGGAGCTGTTTTTT
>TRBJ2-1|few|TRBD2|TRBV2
CASSAQRGLLNEQFF
TGTGCCAGCAGTGCACAGCGGGGCCTCCTCAATGAGCAGTTCTTC